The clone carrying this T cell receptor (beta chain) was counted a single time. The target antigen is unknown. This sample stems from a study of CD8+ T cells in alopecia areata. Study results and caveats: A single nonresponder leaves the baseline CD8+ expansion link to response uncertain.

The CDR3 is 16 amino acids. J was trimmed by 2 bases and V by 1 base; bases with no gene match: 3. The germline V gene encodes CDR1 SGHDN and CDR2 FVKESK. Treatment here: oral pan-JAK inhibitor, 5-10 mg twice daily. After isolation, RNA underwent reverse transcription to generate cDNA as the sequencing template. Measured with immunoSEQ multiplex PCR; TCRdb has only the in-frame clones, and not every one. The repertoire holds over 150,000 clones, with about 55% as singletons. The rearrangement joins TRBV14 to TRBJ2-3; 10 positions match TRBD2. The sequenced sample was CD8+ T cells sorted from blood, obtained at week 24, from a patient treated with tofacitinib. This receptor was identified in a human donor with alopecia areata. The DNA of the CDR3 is TGTGCCAGCAGCCAAGGGACTAGCGGTAACACAGATACGCAGTATTTT. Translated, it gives CASSQGTSGNTDTQYF.